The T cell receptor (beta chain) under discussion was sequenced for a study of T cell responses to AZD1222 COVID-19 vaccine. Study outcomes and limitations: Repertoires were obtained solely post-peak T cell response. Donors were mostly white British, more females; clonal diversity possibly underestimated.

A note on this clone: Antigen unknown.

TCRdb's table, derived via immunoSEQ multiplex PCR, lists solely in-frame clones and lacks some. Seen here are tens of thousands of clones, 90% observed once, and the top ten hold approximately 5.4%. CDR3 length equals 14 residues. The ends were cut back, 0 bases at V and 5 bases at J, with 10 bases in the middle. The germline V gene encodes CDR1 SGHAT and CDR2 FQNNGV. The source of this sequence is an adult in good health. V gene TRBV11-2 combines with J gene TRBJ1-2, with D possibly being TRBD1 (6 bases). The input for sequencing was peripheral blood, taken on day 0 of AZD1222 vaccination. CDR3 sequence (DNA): TGTGCCAGCAGCTTAGACAGGGGTAGATATGGCTACACCTTC. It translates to CASSLDRGRYGYTF.